A selection of T cell receptor beta chains follows, all from one sample in a study of breast tumors, draining lymph nodes, adjacent tissues. TCRdb recomputed calls from the multiplex PCR reads with MiXCR, one row per CDR3 protein. The repertoire includes 15,000 to 20,000 distinct CDR3 sequences, 43% of them detected once, and about 20% sits in the top ten. The sample consisted of breast tumor tissue. All receptors come from a female donor with breast cancer. Some clones in this sample may be carry-over from other donors' samples. CDR3s include the opening cysteine and the closing phenylalanine or tryptophan. The D gene is left open where the match is weak. Where a row states a size, it is once, few, many or the class of an expanded clone; other rows omit it.

J: TRBJ2-7; D: .; size: many; V: TRBV2; DNA: TGTGCCAGCGGTCCGGAATACGAGCAGTACTTC; CDR3: CASGPEYEQYF
J: TRBJ2-1; D: TRBD2; size: many; V: TRBV4-1; DNA: TGCGCCAGCAGCCAAAGTAGACTAGCGGTACGTAATGAGCAGTTCTTC; CDR3: CASSQSRLAVRNEQFF
J: TRBJ2-2; D: TRBD2; size: .; V: TRBV20-1; DNA: TGCAGTGCAGGTGGGACTAGCGGGGGCGGCACCGGGGAGCTGTTTTTT; CDR3: CSAGGTSGGGTGELFF
J: TRBJ1-4; D: .; size: many; V: TRBV30; DNA: TGTGCCTGGAGTGTCTTTCACTGGCATGAAAAACTGTTTTTT; CDR3: CAWSVFHWHEKLFF
J: TRBJ2-1; D: .; size: many; V: TRBV6-5; DNA: TGTGCCAGCAAGGGGGAGCAGGGGGGTTACAATGAGCAGTTCTTC; CDR3: CASKGEQGGYNEQFF
J: TRBJ2-7; D: .; size: .; V: TRBV2; DNA: TGTGCCAGCAGTAAGACAGGATACGAGCAGTACTTC; CDR3: CASSKTGYEQYF
J: TRBJ2-5; D: TRBD1; size: .; V: TRBV20-1; DNA: TGCAGCGGGACAGGGGGCACGGAGGCCCAGTACTTC; CDR3: CSGTGGTEAQYF
J: TRBJ1-6; D: .; size: once; V: TRBV20-1; DNA: TGCAGTGCGCCCCCGCATCCGGGGAATTCACCCCTCCACTTT; CDR3: CSAPPHPGNSPLHF
J: TRBJ2-2; D: .; size: many; V: TRBV29-1; DNA: TGCAGCGTTGAGGTCCGACGCACCGGGGAGCTGTTTTTT; CDR3: CSVEVRRTGELFF
J: TRBJ1-1; D: TRBD1; size: .; V: TRBV7-9; DNA: TGTGCCAGCAGCTTACCACCCGGACAGGCCGGTGAAGCTTTCTTT; CDR3: CASSLPPGQAGEAFF
J: TRBJ2-5; D: TRBD1; size: medium-sized; V: TRBV7-3; DNA: TGTGCCAGCAGCAGCACAGGGGTCGAAGAAGAGACCCAGTACTTC; CDR3: CASSSTGVEEETQYF
J: TRBJ1-1; D: .; size: few; V: TRBV20-1; DNA: TGCAGTGCTATGGGGGGCACTGAAGCTTTCTTT; CDR3: CSAMGGTEAFF
J: TRBJ1-1; D: .; size: .; V: TRBV27; DNA: TGTGCCAGCAGGTACATACCCAACACTGAAGCTTTCTTT; CDR3: CASRYIPNTEAFF
J: TRBJ2-1; D: TRBD2; size: once; V: TRBV7-9; DNA: TGTGCCAGCAGCCCTCAAGGTCGGGGGACTAGCGGGAGAGGCTACAATGAGCAGTTCTTC; CDR3: CASSPQGRGTSGRGYNEQFF
J: TRBJ1-2; D: .; size: many; V: TRBV5-8; DNA: TGTGCCAGCAGCTTGGACAGCTATGGCTACACCTTC; CDR3: CASSLDSYGYTF
J: TRBJ2-7; D: .; size: many; V: TRBV11-2; DNA: TGTGCCAGCAGCCACTTGAACTACGAGCAGTACTTC; CDR3: CASSHLNYEQYF